This T cell receptor (beta chain) was sequenced during a study of technical replicates of blood from four donors. In germline, CDR1 is SGHTA, CDR2 FQGNSA. The CDR3 extends over 11 amino acids. Turning to this clone: The junction differs from germline at one of its ends, possibly a read error.

Here immunoSEQ multiplex PCR was the method, and the copy in TCRdb shows in-frame clones only, minus some. The sample consists of roughly 74,000 clones, 91% of them appearing once. This sequence joins TRBV7-2 and TRBJ1-2, with D tentatively TRBD1 (5 bases). Sequenced: T cells isolated from PBMCs. The receptor was derived from a human donor in good health. This CDR3 is CASSLAVTVSF. In DNA, the CDR3 is TGTGCCAGCAGCTTAGCGGTGACAGTAAGCTTC.